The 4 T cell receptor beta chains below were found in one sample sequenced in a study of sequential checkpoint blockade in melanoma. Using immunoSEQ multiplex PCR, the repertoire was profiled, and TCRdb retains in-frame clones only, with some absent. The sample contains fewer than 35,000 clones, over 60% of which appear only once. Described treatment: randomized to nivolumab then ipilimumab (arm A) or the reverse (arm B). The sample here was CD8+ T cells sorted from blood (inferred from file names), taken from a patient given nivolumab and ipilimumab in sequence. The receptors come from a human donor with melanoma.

CDR3 nucleotide sequence: TGTGCCAGCAGCGTACGGACAGGGATGGGGGAGACCCAGTACTTC. It specifies CASSVRTGMGETQYF. V and J are TRBV9 and TRBJ2-5; 8 bases map to TRBD1. There are 15 residues in the CDR3. Germline assignment: CDR1 SGDLS and CDR2 YYNGEE. After removal of 1 base from V and 5 bases from J, the junction contained 7 bases not matched to a gene. Together with reference TRBV9 and TRBJ2-5, the CDR3 gives the full variable domain: DSGVTQTPKHLITATGQRVTLRCSPRSGDLSVYWYQQSLDQGLQFLIQYYNGEERAKGNILERFSAQQFPDLHSELNLSSLELGDSALYFCASSVRTGMGETQYFGPGTRLLVL.

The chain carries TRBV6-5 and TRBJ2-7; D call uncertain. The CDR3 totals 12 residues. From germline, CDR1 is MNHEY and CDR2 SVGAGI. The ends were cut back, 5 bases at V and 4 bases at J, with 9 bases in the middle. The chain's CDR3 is CASSKDTYEQYF. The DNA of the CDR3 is TGTGCCAGCAGTAAAGACACGTACGAGCAGTACTTC.

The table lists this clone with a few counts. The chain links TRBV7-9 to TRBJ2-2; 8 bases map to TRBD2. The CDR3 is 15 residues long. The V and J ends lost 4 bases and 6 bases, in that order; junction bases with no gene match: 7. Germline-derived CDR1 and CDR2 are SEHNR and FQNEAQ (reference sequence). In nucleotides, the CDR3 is TGTGCCAGCAGCTCCTCGGGAGGGCCCGCCGGGGAGCTGTTTTTT. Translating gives CASSSSGGPAGELFF.

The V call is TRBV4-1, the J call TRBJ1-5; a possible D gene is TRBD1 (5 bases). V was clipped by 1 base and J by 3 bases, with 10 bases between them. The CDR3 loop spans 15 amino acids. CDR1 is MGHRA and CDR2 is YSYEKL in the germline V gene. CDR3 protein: CASSQGGGVNQPQHF. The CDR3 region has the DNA TGCGCCAGCAGCCAAGGAGGAGGGGTCAATCAGCCCCAGCATTTT.